The 27 T cell receptor beta chains below were found in one sample sequenced in a study of tumor-infiltrating lymphocytes in primary liver carcinoma. The study co-extracted DNA and RNA from around 20-30 mg of unsorted bulk tissue. TCR beta cDNA came from roughly 550 ng total RNA, primed with a constant-region primer. Three rounds of nested multiplex PCR with slightly modified ARM-PCR produced TCR beta libraries. The first two PCR rounds used TRBV1-TRBV30 primers with a Cbeta primer, roughly 10 cycles each. Via MiXCR, TCRdb re-called the multiplex PCR reads, giving one row per CDR3 protein. Of tens of thousands of distinct CDR3 sequences in the sample, about 80% are singletons; the top ten hold 20% to 30%. Material: liver tumor tissue from sampling region 3. Subset here: tumor region T3, left-lateral pole. All receptors come from a man between 40 and 49 years old with primary liver carcinoma and hepatitis B virus infection.

Turning to this clonotype: The conserved closing phenylalanine or tryptophan is absent in this CDR3, likely reflecting a read error. The rearrangement links TRBV6-5 to TRBJ2-2; perhaps D is TRBD1 or TRBD2 (5 bases each). The CDR3 has 14 residues. Germline CDR1 and CDR2: MNHEY and SVGAGI. CDR3 sequence (DNA): TGCGCCAGCAGTTACTCGGTGGGGGCCGGGGAGCTGTTTATT. Encoded protein: CASSYSVGAGELFI.

The rearrangement links TRBV5-5 to TRBJ2-6, with 9 positions matching TRBD2. The CDR3 is made up of 19 amino acids. The J segment lost 12 bases and the V segment lost 1 base, leaving 20 bases of the junction unmatched. Germline loops: CDR1 SGHKS, CDR2 YYEKEE (reference sequence). The CDR3 here is CASSLRLAEISSGASVLTF. The CDR3 coding sequence is TGTGCCAGCAGCTTGAGACTAGCGGAGATTAGTTCTGGGGCTAGCGTCCTGACTTTC.

The sample holds one count of this clonotype. The chain joins TRBV10-3 to TRBJ1-1, with D unclear. CDR3 length equals 15 residues. Trimming took off 3 bases at V and 10 bases at J, with 21 bases between the two ends. Germline assignment: CDR1 ENHRY and CDR2 SYGVKD. The CDR3 DNA sequence: TGTGCCATCAGTGATACTTCGGGCAAGCGGGAGAGAGCTTTCTTT. Its protein is CAISDTSGKRERAFF.

This clonotype was picked up one time. The junction does not match germline at one end; this may be a read error. V usage is TRBV29-1 and J usage is TRBJ2-2; D might be TRBD2 (6 bases). The CDR3 has 13 amino acids. Germline V lookup: CDR1 SQVTM, CDR2 ANQGSEA. CDR3 residues: CGVPRGTTRELFF. The DNA of the CDR3 is TGCGGCGTGCCACGGGGGACCACCCGGGAGCTGTTTTTT.

V and J are TRBV20-1 and TRBJ2-3; D possibly corresponds to TRBD1 (5 bases). Germline CDR1 is DFQATT and CDR2 is SNEGSKA (reference sequence). Trimming removed 8 bases from V and 8 bases from J, with 20 bases in between. The CDR3 consists of 13 residues. The CDR3: CSLTVVIGVTQYF. DNA of the CDR3: TGCAGTCTGACAGTTGTCATTGGGGTTACGCAGTATTTT.

Note on this clonotype: At one of its ends the junction is not consistent with the germline gene, which may arise from a read error. The rearrangement links TRBV4-1 to TRBJ2-7, with unresolved D. Per the germline V gene, CDR1 is MGHRA and CDR2 is YSYEKL. The CDR3 consists of 15 residues. The CDR3 sequence: CASSPGSLTPYELYF. CDR3 bases: TGCGCTAGCAGCCCCGGCTCTTTGACCCCCTACGAGCTGTACTTC.

This clonotype has a count of ten or more. The rearrangement uses TRBV4-1 and TRBJ1-6; the D gene is possibly TRBD1 (5 bases). V lost 4 bases to trimming and J lost 10 bases, with 14 bases between them. CDR3 size: 14 residues. Per the germline V gene, CDR1 is MGHRA and CDR2 is YSYEKL. CDR3 DNA sequence: TGCGCCAGCAGCCCAGAGGGGAGGAACTCACCCCTCCACTTT. Translated, it gives CASSPEGRNSPLHF.

This clonotype was seen only once. J is TRBJ2-2 and V is TRBV5-6, with a weak D call TRBD1 (6 bases). Trimming stripped 10 bases from V and 5 bases from J, with 21 bases between. CDR3 length: 15 residues. CDR1 is SGHDT and CDR2 is YYEEEE in the germline V gene. CDR3 coding DNA: TGTGCCGACAGCTTGGAGCAGGGGATAACCGGGGAGCTGTTTTTT. Its protein product is CADSLEQGITGELFF.

A single count supports this clonotype. The junction departs from the called germline gene at one end, perhaps through a read error. The rearrangement joins TRBV4-1 to TRBJ2-5; TRBD2 matches 9 bases. The CDR3 runs 16 residues. Germline-derived CDR1 and CDR2 are MGHRA and YSYEKL. The CDR3: CASSPRLAGAHETQYF. CDR3 nucleotides: TGTGCCAGCAGCCCCCGGTTAGCGGGAGCCCATGAGACCCAGTACTTC.

In regard to this clonotype: The CDR3 does not close with the conserved phenylalanine or tryptophan, likely indicating a read error. The DNA is left out, because the CDR3 cannot be placed on it with certainty; the CDR3 is given as TCRdb lists it. This sequence joins TRBV6-5 and TRBJ2-3. CDR1 is MNHEY, CDR2 SVGAGI, per germline. With termini counted, the CDR3 has 11 amino acids. The CDR3 protein is CASMKTDTQCY.

Turning to this clonotype: This may stem from a read error, because a much larger clone lies one nucleotide away. The chain employs TRBV6-4 and TRBJ1-5; D gene uncertain. Germline assignment: CDR1 MRHNA and CDR2 SNTAGT. The CDR3 has 13 amino acids. The CDR3 sequence is CASSPGPNRPQHF. The CDR3, as DNA: TGTGCCAGCAGTCCCGGACCCAATCGGCCCCAGCATTTT.

As concerns this clonotype: A much bigger clone sits one base away, suggesting this may be a read error. This chain links TRBV10-3 with TRBJ2-3, with D perhaps TRBD2 (5 bases). Germline values: CDR1 ENHRY, CDR2 SYGVKD. Trimming took off 2 bases at V and 3 bases at J, with 9 bases between the two ends. The CDR3 has 14 residues. The DNA of the CDR3 is TGTGCCATCAGTGAGCCTCCGGGAACAGATACGCAGTATTTT. Its protein is CAISEPPGTDTQYF.

This clonotype showed up many times. The gene calls are TRBV30 and TRBJ2-3, with D uncertain. In germline, CDR1 is GTSNPN, CDR2 SVGIG (reference sequence). Trimming stripped 2 bases from V and 3 bases from J, with 9 bases between. CDR3 length: 13 amino acids. CDR3 residues: CAWSKWGTDTQYF. CDR3 sequence (DNA): TGTGCCTGGAGTAAATGGGGTACAGATACGCAGTATTTT.

In this sample, this clonotype turned up many times. The CDR3 is CASSFGGGGTEAFF. The CDR3 DNA reads TGCGCCAGCAGCTTTGGAGGGGGGGGGACTGAAGCTTTCTTT. The chain is built from TRBV5-1 and TRBJ1-1; TRBD1 might be the D (6 bases). Trimming removed 2 bases at V and 5 bases at J, with 13 bases between. The germline V gene has CDR1 SGHRS and CDR2 YFSETQ. This CDR3 region has 14 residues.

Comment on this clonotype: Relative to the germline gene, one junction end is altered; a read error may explain this. V is TRBV7-2 and J is TRBJ2-7; the D gene is possibly TRBD2 (5 bases). Germline CDR1 reads SGHTA; CDR2 reads FQGNSA. The length of the CDR3 is 14 residues. CDR3 in DNA: TGTTCCAGCAGCTTAAGTGGGAGACCCTACGAGCTGTACTTC. This encodes CSSSLSGRPYELYF.

At least ten counts were recorded for this clonotype. The chain has TRBV6-5 and TRBJ2-7, with 8 bases matching TRBD2. Germline V gene sequence: CDR1 MNHEY, CDR2 SVGAGI. The CDR3 spans 15 residues. With 0 bases clipped from V and 2 bases from J, the junction kept 3 bases outside the gene matches. The CDR3 loop is CASSYSSGEPYEQYF. In DNA, the CDR3 is TGTGCCAGCAGTTACTCTAGCGGGGAACCCTACGAGCAGTACTTC.

This clonotype was found many times. The rearrangement joins TRBV12-3 or TRBV12-4 to TRBJ1-1, with D perhaps matching TRBD1 (6 bases). The length of the CDR3 is 14 residues. V lost 6 bases and J 4 bases, leaving 15 bases between the germline ends. Here the CDR3 DNA reads TGTGCCAGCAGCCTACAGGGATTCGGCACTGAAGCTTTCTTT. Protein: CASSLQGFGTEAFF.

With respect to this clonotype: Relative to the germline gene, one junction end is altered; a read error may explain this. V and J are TRBV6-5 and TRBJ1-5; possibly TRBD1 for D (5 bases). Germline values: CDR1 MNHEY, CDR2 SVGAGI. The CDR3 totals 14 residues. In nucleotides, the CDR3 is TGTGCCAGCAGTTCTGAACGGGGCAATAAGCCCCAGCATTTT. This encodes CASSSERGNKPQHF.

The chain has TRBV11-2 and TRBJ2-3; D is unresolved. The V gene lost 8 bases and the J gene lost 6 bases, with 15 bases spanning the gap. Germline V gene data show CDR1 as SGHAT and CDR2 as FQNNGV. This CDR3 spans 13 amino acids. DNA for the CDR3: TGTGCCAGCTGCCCGTTAGCAGGCGATACGCAGTATTTT. It specifies CASCPLAGDTQYF. The whole variable domain, remainder taken from reference TRBV11-2 and TRBJ2-3, is EAGVAQSPRYKIIEKRQSVAFWCNPISGHATLYWYQQILGQGPKLLIQFQNNGVVDDSQLPKDRFSAERLKGVDSTLKIQPAKLEDSAVYLCASCPLAGDTQYFGPGTRLTVL.

About this clonotype: The DNA is omitted, as the CDR3 cannot be located on it reliably, and the CDR3 follows TCRdb's listing. The rearrangement links TRBV4-1 to TRBJ2-7; no DNA check was done on the table's D call, TRBD1. The CDR3 length equals 16 residues, ends included. The V gene's germline CDR1 is MGHRA and CDR2 YSYEKL. This CDR3 is CASRSQWGGGSYEKYF.

In its sample, this clonotype was seen many times. This CDR3 reads CASSLQQIPEAFF. CDR3 in DNA: TGTGCCAGCAGTTTACAGCAAATCCCTGAAGCTTTCTTT. The V gene is TRBV28, the J gene TRBJ1-1; D is ambiguous. Germline loops: CDR1 MDHEN, CDR2 SYDVKM. The CDR3 length is 13 residues. The germline V and J ends were trimmed by 2 bases and 6 bases, with 10 bases remaining between them.

V is TRBV29-1 and J is TRBJ2-1; TRBD1 matches 9 bases. Germline V CDR1 and CDR2: SQVTM, ANQGSEA. This CDR3 is built from 14 residues. With 7 bases clipped from V and 8 bases from J, the junction kept 12 bases outside the gene matches. The CDR3 region is CSELPGQGVDEQFF. As DNA, the CDR3 is TGCAGCGAACTGCCGGGACAGGGTGTGGATGAGCAGTTCTTC.

Regarding this clonotype: The CDR3 end shows no conserved phenylalanine or tryptophan, and so a read error is likely. The chain is built from TRBV6-2 or TRBV6-3 and TRBJ2-1, with 7 nucleotides matching TRBD2. Trimming cost V 5 bases and J 2 bases; bases outside gene matches: 12. In germline, CDR1 is MNHEY, CDR2 SVGEGT. This CDR3 contains 17 residues. The CDR3 DNA follows: TGTGCCAGCAGTGACCCAACTGGCGGGAGAACCTACAATGAGCAGTTCTTA. This codes for CASSDPTGGRTYNEQFL.

The sample holds one count of this clonotype. A read error may be the cause here, since a much bigger clone is one base away. The V gene is TRBV24-1, the J gene TRBJ2-7, with a possible D match to TRBD1 (5 bases). CDR1 is KGHDR and CDR2 is SFDVKD in the germline V gene. The V end lost 10 bases, the J end lost 2 bases, and 14 bases lay between the germline ends. The CDR3 runs to 13 residues. The CDR3 nucleotides read TGTGCCACTAGGCTACAGGCCCCCTACGAGCAGTACTTC. Translation: CATRLQAPYEQYF.

Note on this clonotype: Relative to the germline gene, one junction end is altered; a read error may explain this. J is TRBJ2-2 and V is TRBV11-2; tentative D call: TRBD2 (5 bases). Germline loops: CDR1 SGHAT, CDR2 FQNNGV. The CDR3 is made up of 17 amino acids. The CDR3 sequence: CASNFDRDRVGTGDLFF. The CDR3 DNA reads as TGTGCCAGCAACTTTGATCGGGATAGGGTCGGCACCGGGGATCTGTTTTTT.

Note on this clonotype: A much larger clone sits a single nucleotide away, making a read error possible. The J gene is TRBJ1-5, the V gene TRBV28; no definite D call. Between the trimmed V and J ends, which lost 9 bases and 10 bases, there was a span of 22 bases. CDR1 is MDHEN, CDR2 SYDVKM, per germline. The CDR3 covers 14 residues. The CDR3 loop is CARRRGGTISPQHF. In DNA, the CDR3 is TGTGCCAGAAGACGCGGCGGAACAATCAGCCCCCAGCATTTT. Using reference TRBV28 and TRBJ1-5 for the parts outside the CDR3, the full variable domain is DVKVTQSSRYLVKRTGEKVFLECVQDMDHENMFWYRQDPGLGLRLIYFSYDVKMKEKGDIPEGYSVSREKKERFSLILESASTNQTSMYLCARRRGGTISPQHFGDGTRLSIL.

This rearrangement joins TRBV29-1 to TRBJ2-7; possibly TRBD1 for D (5 bases). Trimming stripped 3 bases from V and 5 bases from J, with 8 bases between. The germline V gene encodes CDR1 SQVTM and CDR2 ANQGSEA. This CDR3 is 11 amino acids long. Written as DNA, the CDR3 is TGCAGCGTTGATGGGGCCAACGAGCAGTACGTC. It translates to CSVDGANEQYV.